The 7 T cell receptor beta chains below were found in one sample sequenced in a study of blood T cell repertoires in COVID-19. Sequenced by immunoSEQ multiplex PCR; TCRdb stores in-frame clones only, minus some. The sample has roughly 250,000 clones; around 84% are singletons. The specimen was PBMCs or T cells enriched from blood (not recorded which). These receptors came from a woman between 50 and 59 years old who had recovered from COVID-19.

This clone was counted only a few times. The V and J genes are TRBV7-2 and TRBJ1-5, with unresolved D. Per germline, CDR1 SGHTA and CDR2 FQGNSA. There are 13 residues in the CDR3. Trimming removed 1 base at V and 4 bases at J, with 5 bases between. The DNA for the CDR3 is TGTGCCAGCAGCTTAGGCGCGAATCAGCCCCAGCATTTT. Protein: CASSLGANQPQHF.

The genes are TRBV5-1 and TRBJ1-3; D ambiguous. Germline V gene lookup returns CDR1 SGHRS and CDR2 YFSETQ. V dropped 4 bases and J dropped 0 bases, with 8 bases sitting between them. The CDR3 runs 14 residues. The chain's CDR3 is CASSQATSGNTIYF. The DNA of the CDR3 is TGCGCCAGCAGCCAAGCAACCTCTGGAAACACCATATATTTT. The whole variable domain, filled in from reference TRBV5-1 and TRBJ1-3, reads KAGVTQTPRYLIKTRGQQVTLSCSPISGHRSVSWYQQTPGQGLQFLFEYFSETQRNKGNFPGRFSGRQFSNSRSEMNVSTLELGDSALYLCASSQATSGNTIYFGEGSWLTVV.

The CDR3 DNA sequence: TGTGCCAGTAGTCCGAGCTCCTACAATGAGCAGTTCTTC. It translates to CASSPSSYNEQFF. J is TRBJ2-1 and V is TRBV19; no firm D call. V lost 5 bases and J lost 0, with 5 bases in between. The CDR3 length is 13 residues. Germline V lookup: CDR1 LNHDA, CDR2 SQIVND (reference sequence).

This chain connects TRBV9 to TRBJ2-7, with 7 bases aligning to TRBD1. Germline CDR1 and CDR2: SGDLS and YYNGEE. Trimming took 1 base from V and 0 from J; bases not matched to a gene: 4. This CDR3 spans 15 amino acids. The CDR3 DNA follows: TGTGCCAGCAGCGTATTGCGACAGGGCTCCTACGAGCAGTACTTC. Its translation is CASSVLRQGSYEQYF.

This clone has only one observation. The V call is TRBV12-5, the J call TRBJ2-7, with 7 nucleotides matching TRBD2. Per germline, CDR1 LGHNT and CDR2 FRNRAP. This CDR3 has 14 residues. The V and J ends lost 1 base and 7 bases, in that order; junction bases with no gene match: 7. CDR3 DNA: TGTGCTAGTGGTTTGGGGGCGGGGGAGGTAGAGCAGTACTTC. Translated, it gives CASGLGAGEVEQYF.

The gene calls are TRBV3-1 (or the pseudogene TRBV3-2) and TRBJ2-5; possibly TRBD2 for D (6 bases). Germline V gives CDR1 LGHDT, CDR2 YNNKEL (reference sequence). This CDR3 spans 13 amino acids. Trimming left V 4 bases short and J 5 bases short, with 11 bases between. CDR3 sequence: CASSLTSRETQYF. As DNA, the CDR3 is TGTGCCAGCAGCCTAACTAGCCGCGAGACCCAGTACTTC.

J is TRBJ2-2 and V is TRBV24-1; 11 bases align to TRBD1. With 4 bases clipped from V and 4 bases from J, the junction kept 10 bases outside the gene matches. Germline V gene data show CDR1 as KGHDR and CDR2 as SFDVKD. This CDR3 is 18 amino acids long. The DNA for the CDR3 is TGTGCCACCAGTGACAGAGCAGCCGGGACAGGGGGCACCGGGGAGCTGTTTTTT. Translation gives CATSDRAAGTGGTGELFF.